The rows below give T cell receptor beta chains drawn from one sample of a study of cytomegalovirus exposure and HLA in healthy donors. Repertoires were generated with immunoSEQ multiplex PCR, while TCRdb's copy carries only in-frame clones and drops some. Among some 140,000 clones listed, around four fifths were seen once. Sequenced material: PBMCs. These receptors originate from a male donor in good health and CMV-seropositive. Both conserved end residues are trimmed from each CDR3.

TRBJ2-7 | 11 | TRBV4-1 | ASSQTASYEQY
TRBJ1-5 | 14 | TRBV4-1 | ASSHADSSFNQPQH
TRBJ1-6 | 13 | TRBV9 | ASSDRGLDNSPLH
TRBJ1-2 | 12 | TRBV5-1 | ASSPTGPFYGYT
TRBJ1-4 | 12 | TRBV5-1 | ASHGGSLNEKLF
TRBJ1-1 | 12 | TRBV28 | ASTFGGARTEAF
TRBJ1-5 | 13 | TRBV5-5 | ASTRSGDSNQPQH
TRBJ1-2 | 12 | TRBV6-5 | ASSPGQGNYGYT
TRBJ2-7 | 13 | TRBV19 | ASSIGAGGFYEQY
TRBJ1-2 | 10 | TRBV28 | ASSSGQYGYT
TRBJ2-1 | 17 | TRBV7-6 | ASSWGGRLSTGTSNEQF
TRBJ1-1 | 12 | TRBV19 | ASTPGRAGTEAF
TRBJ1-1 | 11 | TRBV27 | ASSPPGLTEAF
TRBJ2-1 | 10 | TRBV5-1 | ASGGGSNEQF
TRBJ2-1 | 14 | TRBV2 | ASRAQTGDAYNEQF
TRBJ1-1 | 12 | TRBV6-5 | ASSYAGGRTEAF
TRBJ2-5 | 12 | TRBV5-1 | ASSPGTAQETQY
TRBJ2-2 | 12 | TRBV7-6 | ASSLDGRGGELF
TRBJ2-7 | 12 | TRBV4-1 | ASSQGQGEYEQY
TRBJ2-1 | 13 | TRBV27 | ASSFGTGDYNEQF
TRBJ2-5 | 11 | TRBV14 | ASSPRVQETQY
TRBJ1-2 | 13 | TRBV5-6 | ASSITGGFQYGYT
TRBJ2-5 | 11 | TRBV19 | ASTPGAQETQY
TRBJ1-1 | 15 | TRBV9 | ASSVFVSVAANTEAF
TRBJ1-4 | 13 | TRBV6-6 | ASSPHRVQVEKLF
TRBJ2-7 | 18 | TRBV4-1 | ASSHTLLSSGRAPRREQY
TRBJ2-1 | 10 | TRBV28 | ASSPLAGEQF
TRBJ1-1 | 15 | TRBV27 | ASSPQTGFPLNTEAF
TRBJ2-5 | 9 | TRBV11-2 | ASSQQETQY
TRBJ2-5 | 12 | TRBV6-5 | ASRIQGAGETQY
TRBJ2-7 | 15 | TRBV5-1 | ASSLGGLAGGAGEQY
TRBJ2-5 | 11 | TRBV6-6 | ASTFGVQETQY
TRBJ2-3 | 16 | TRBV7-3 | ASSLVPSLAGEVDTQY
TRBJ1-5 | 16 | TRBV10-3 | AISESTGGGLGNQPQH
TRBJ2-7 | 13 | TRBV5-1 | ASSLADGAHDEQY
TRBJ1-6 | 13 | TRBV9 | ASSPSGTGYSPLH
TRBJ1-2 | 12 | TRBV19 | ASSIGIAGDGYT
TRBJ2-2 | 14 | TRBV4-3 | ASSQETTYNTGELF
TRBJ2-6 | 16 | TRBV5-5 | ASSLRFWTSQGANVLT
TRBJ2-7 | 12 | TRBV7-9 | SSSSGTGADEQY
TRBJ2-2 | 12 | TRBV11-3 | ASSSGTRPGELF
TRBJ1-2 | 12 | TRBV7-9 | ASSLKDINYGYT
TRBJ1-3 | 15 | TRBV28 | ASSPQVGTGYVNTIY
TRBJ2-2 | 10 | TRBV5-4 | ASSLVSGELF
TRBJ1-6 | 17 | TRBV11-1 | ASSSFGTGASSYNSPLH
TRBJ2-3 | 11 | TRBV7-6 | ASSLAQGDTQY
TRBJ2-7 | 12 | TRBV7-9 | ASSSTGGQGKQY
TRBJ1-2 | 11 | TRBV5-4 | ASSGTGGYGYT
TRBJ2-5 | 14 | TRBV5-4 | ASSIRLAGGGETQY
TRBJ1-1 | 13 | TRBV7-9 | ASSFPRGRDTEAF